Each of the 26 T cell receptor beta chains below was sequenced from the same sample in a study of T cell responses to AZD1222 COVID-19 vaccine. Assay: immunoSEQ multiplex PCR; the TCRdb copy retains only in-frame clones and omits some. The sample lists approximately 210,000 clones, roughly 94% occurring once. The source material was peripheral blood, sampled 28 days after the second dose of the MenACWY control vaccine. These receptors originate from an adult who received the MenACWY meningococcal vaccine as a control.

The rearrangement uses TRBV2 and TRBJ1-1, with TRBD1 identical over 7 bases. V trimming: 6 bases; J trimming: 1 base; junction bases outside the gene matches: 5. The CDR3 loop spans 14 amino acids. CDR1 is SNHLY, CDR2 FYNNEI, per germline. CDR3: CASRAQGGNTEAFF. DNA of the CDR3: TGTGCCAGCAGGGCCCAGGGGGGGAACACTGAAGCTTTCTTT.

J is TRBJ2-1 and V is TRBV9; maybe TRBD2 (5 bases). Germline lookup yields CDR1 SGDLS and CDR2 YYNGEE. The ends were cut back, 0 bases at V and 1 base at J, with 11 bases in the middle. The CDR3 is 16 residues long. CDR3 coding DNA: TGTGCCAGCAGCGTAGAGGCTAGCAGGTCCTACAATGAGCAGTTCTTC. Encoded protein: CASSVEASRSYNEQFF.

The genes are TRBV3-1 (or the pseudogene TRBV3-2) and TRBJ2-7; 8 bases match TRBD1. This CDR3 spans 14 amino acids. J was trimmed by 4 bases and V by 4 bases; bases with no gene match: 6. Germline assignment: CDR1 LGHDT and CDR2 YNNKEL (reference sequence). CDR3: CASSPGTGHYEQYF. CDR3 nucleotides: TGTGCCAGCAGCCCCGGGACAGGCCATTACGAGCAGTACTTC.

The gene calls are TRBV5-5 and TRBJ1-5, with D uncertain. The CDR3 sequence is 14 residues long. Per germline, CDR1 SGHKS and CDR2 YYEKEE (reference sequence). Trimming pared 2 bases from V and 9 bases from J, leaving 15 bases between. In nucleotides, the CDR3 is TGTGCCAGCAGCTTTACGACCGACTCTTTGCCCCAGCATTTT. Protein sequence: CASSFTTDSLPQHF.

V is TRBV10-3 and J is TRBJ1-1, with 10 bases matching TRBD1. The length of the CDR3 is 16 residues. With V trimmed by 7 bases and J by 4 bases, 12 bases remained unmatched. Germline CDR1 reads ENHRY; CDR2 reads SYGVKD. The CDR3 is CAIKGGTGARSTEAFF. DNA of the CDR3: TGTGCCATCAAAGGGGGGACAGGGGCGCGAAGCACTGAAGCTTTCTTT.

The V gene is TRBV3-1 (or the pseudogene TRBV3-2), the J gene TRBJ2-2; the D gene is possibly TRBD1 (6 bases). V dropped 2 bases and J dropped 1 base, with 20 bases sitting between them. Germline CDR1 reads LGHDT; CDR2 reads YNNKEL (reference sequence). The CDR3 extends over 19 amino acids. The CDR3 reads CASSQFPGTNFGNTGELFF. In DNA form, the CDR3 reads TGTGCCAGCAGCCAATTTCCCGGGACAAATTTTGGGAACACCGGGGAGCTGTTTTTT.

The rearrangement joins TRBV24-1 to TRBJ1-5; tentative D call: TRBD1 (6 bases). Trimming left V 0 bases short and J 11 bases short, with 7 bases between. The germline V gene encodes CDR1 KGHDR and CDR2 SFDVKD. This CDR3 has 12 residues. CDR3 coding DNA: TGTGCCACCAGTGATTTGTCAGGGGCCCAGCATTTT. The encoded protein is CATSDLSGAQHF.

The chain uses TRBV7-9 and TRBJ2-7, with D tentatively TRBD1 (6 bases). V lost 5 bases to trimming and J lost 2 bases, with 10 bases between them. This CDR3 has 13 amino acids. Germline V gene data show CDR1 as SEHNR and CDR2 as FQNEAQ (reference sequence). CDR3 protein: CASSQGQTYEQYF. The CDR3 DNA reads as TGTGCCAGCAGCCAAGGACAGACCTACGAGCAGTACTTC.

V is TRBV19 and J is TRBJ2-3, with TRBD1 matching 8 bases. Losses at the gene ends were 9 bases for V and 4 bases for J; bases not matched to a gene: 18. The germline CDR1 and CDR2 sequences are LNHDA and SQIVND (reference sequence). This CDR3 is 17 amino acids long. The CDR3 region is CASDEGPTGVRADTQYF. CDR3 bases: TGTGCCAGCGATGAGGGGCCGACAGGGGTCAGGGCAGATACGCAGTATTTT.

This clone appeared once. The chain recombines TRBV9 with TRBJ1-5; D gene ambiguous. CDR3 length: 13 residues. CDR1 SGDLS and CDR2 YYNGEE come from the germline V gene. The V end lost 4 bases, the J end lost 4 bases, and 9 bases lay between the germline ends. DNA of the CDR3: TGTGCCAGCAGCCTCAGCGTTAATCAGCCCCAGCATTTT. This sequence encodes CASSLSVNQPQHF.

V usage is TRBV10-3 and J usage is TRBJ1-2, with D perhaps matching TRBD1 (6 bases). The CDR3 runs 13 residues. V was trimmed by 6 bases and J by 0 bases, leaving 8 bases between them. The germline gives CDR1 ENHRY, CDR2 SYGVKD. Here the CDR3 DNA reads TGTGCCATCAGACAGGGATCTAACTATGGCTACACCTTC. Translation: CAIRQGSNYGYTF.

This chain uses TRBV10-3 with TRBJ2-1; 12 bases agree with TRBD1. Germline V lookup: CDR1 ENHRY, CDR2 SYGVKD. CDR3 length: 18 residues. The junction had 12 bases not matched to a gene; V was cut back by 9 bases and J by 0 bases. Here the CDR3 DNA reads TGTGCCATGGGCTCCGGGACAGGGGGCCTCGGCTCCTACAATGAGCAGTTCTTC. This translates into CAMGSGTGGLGSYNEQFF.

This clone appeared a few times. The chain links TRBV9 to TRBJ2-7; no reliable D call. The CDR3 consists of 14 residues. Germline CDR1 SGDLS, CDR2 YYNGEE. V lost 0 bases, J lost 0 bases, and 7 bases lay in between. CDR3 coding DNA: TGTGCCAGCAGCGTAGACCTGGGCTCCTACGAGCAGTACTTC. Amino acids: CASSVDLGSYEQYF.

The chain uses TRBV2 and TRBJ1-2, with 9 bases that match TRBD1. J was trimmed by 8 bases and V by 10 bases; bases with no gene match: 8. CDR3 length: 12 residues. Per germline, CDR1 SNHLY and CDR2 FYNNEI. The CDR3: CANRDRVKGYTF. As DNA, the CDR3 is TGTGCCAATAGGGACAGGGTCAAGGGCTACACCTTC. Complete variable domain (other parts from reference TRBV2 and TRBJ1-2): EPEVTQTPSHQVTQMGQEVILRCVPISNHLYFYWYRQILGQKVEFLVSFYNNEISEKSEIFDDQFSVERPDGSNFTLKIRSTKLEDSAMYFCANRDRVKGYTFGSGTRLTVV.

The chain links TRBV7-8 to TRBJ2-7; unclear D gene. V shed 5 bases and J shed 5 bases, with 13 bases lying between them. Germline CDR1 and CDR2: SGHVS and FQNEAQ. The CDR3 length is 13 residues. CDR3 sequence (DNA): TGTGCCAGCAGCCCTCGGTGGGGTGACGAGCAGTACTTC. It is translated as CASSPRWGDEQYF.

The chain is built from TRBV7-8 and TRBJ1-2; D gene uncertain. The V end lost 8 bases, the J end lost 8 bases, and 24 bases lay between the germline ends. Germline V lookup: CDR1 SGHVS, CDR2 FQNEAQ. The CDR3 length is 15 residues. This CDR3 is CASGSRTTPNEGYTF. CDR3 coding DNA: TGTGCCAGCGGGAGCAGAACAACGCCAAATGAGGGCTACACCTTC.

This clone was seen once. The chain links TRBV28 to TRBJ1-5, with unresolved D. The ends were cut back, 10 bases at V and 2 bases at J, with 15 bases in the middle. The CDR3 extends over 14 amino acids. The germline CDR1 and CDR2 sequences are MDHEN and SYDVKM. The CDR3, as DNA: TGTGCCACCATCGCCGCCCTTGGCAATCAGCCCCAGCATTTT. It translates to CATIAALGNQPQHF.

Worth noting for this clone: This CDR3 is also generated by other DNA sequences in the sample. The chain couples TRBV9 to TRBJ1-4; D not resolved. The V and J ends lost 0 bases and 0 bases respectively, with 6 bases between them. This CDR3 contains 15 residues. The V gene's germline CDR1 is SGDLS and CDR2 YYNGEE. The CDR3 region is CASSVGPATNEKLFF. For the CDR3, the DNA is TGTGCCAGCAGCGTAGGACCTGCAACTAATGAAAAACTGTTTTTT. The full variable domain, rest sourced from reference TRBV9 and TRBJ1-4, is DSGVTQTPKHLITATGQRVTLRCSPRSGDLSVYWYQQSLDQGLQFLIQYYNGEERAKGNILERFSAQQFPDLHSELNLSSLELGDSALYFCASSVGPATNEKLFFGSGTQLSVL.

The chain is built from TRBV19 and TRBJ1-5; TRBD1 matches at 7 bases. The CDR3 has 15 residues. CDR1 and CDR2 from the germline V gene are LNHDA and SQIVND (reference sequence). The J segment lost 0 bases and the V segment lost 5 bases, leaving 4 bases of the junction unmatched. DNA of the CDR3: TGTGCCAGTAGTCCCGGGACAGATAGCAATCAGCCCCAGCATTTT. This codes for CASSPGTDSNQPQHF.

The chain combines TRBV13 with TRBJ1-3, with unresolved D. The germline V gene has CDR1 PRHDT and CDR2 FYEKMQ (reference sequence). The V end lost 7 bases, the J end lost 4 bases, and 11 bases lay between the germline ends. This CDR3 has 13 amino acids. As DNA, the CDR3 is TGTGCCAGCACCGATAATGAGGGAAACACCATATATTTT. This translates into CASTDNEGNTIYF.

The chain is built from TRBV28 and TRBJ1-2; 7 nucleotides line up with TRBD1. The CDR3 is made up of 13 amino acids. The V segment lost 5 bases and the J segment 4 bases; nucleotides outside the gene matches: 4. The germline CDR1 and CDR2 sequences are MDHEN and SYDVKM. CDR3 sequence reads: CASSDRATYGYTF. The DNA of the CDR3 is TGTGCCAGCAGTGACAGGGCCACCTATGGCTACACCTTC.

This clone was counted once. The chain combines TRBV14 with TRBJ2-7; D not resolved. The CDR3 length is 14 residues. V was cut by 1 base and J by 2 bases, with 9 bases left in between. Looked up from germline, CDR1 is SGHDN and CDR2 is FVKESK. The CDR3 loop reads CASSQGHTTYEQYF. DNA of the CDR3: TGTGCCAGCAGCCAAGGCCATACTACCTACGAGCAGTACTTC.

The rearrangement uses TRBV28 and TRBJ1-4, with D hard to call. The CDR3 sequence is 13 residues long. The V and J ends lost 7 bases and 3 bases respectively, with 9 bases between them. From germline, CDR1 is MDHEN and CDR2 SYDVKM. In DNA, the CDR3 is TGTGCCAGCATCCGGGGTTCTAATGAAAAACTGTTTTTT. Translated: CASIRGSNEKLFF.

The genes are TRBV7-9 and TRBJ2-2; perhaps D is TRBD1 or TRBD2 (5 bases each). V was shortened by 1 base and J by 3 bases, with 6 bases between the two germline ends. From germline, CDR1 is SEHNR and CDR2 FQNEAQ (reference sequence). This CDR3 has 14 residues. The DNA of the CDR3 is TGTGCCAGCAGCTTAGTGGGGGACACCGGGGAGCTGTTTTTT. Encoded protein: CASSLVGDTGELFF.

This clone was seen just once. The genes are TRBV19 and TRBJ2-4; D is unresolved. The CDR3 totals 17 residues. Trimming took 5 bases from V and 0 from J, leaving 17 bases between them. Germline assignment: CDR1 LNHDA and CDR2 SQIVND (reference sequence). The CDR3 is CASSPWGTLLAKNIQYF. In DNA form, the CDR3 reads TGTGCCAGTAGTCCCTGGGGAACTCTGCTAGCCAAAAACATTCAGTACTTC. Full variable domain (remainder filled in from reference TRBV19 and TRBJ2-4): DGGITQSPKYLFRKEGQNVTLSCEQNLNHDAMYWYRQDPGQGLRLIYYSQIVNDFQKGDIAEGYSVSREKKESFPLTVTSAQKNPTAFYLCASSPWGTLLAKNIQYFGAGTRLSVL.

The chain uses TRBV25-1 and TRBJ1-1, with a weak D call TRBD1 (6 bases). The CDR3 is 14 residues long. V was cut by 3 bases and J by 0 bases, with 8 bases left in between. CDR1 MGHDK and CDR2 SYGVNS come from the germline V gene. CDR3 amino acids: CASSDQGLNTEAFF. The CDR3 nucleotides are TGTGCCAGCAGTGACCAGGGGCTGAACACTGAAGCTTTCTTT. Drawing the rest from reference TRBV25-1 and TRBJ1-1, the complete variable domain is EADIYQTPRYLVIGTGKKITLECSQTMGHDKMYWYQQDPGMELHLIHYSYGVNSTEKGDLSSESTVSRIRTEHFPLTLESARPSHTSQYLCASSDQGLNTEAFFGQGTRLTVV.